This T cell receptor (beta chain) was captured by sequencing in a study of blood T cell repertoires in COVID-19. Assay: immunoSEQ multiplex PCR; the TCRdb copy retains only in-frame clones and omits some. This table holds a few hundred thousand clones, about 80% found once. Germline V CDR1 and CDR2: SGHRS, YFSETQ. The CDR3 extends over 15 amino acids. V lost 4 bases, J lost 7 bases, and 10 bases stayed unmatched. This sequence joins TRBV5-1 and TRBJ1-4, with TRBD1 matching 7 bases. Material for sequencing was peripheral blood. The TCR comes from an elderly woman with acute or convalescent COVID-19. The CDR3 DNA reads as TGCGCCAGCAGCCCCACGGCGTCAGGGGGTGAAAAACTGTTTTTT. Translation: CASSPTASGGEKLFF.